This TCR beta chain was documented in a study of T-cell memory formation after mild COVID-19. Study findings and constraints: What remained unconfirmed was the SARS-CoV-2 specificity of second-wave clones peaking on day 37. Among contracting clones, CD4+ were mainly CM/EM and CD8+ enriched in EMRA.

As regards this clonotype: What it binds is not known.

The CDR3 totals 13 residues. The germline CDR1 and CDR2 sequences are MDHEN and SYDVKM. Trimming left V 10 bases short and J 0 bases short, with 13 bases between. TCR alpha and TCR beta cDNA libraries carrying sample barcodes and UMIs were produced by 5'RACE using constant-segment primers. Using its own MiXCR run on the 5' RACE reads, TCRdb lists one record per CDR3 protein. The sample has 470,000 or so distinct CDR3 sequences, more than 20% seen once. The TCR was taken from an adult woman who had mild COVID-19 (a few samples of this study predate the infection). Cell type and time point are not known. The chain links TRBV28 to TRBJ2-7; no reliable D call. Sequencing was performed on PBMCs or a T cell subset sorted from them (not recorded which). The DNA of the CDR3 is TGTGCCATCGCGAGACCTAGCTCCTACGAGCAGTACTTC. Translating gives CAIARPSSYEQYF.